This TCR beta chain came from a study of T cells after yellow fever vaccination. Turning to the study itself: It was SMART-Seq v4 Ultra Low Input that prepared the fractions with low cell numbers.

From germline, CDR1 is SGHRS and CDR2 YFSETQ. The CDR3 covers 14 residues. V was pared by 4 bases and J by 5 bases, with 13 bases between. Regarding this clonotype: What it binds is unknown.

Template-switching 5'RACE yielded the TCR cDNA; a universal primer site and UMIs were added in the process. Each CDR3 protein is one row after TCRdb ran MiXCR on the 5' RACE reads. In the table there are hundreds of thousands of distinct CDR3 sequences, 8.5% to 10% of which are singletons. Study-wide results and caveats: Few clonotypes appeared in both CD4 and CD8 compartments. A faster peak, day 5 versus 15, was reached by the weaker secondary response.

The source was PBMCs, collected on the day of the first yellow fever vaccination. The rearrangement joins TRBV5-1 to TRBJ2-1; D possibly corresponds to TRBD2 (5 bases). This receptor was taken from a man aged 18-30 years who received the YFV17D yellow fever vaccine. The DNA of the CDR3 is TGCGCCAGCAGCCTGCAGACTACGAACAATGAGCAGTTCTTC. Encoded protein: CASSLQTTNNEQFF. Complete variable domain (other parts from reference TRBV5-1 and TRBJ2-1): KAGVTQTPRYLIKTRGQQVTLSCSPISGHRSVSWYQQTPGQGLQFLFEYFSETQRNKGNFPGRFSGRQFSNSRSEMNVSTLELGDSALYLCASSLQTTNNEQFFGPGTRLTVL.